This entry concerns a single T cell receptor (beta chain). The sample comes from a study of naive and memory T cell subsets. CMV status came from CD4+ IFNgamma after overnight CMV lysate stimulation. Looked up from germline, CDR1 is MDHEN and CDR2 is SYDVKM. The CDR3 extends over 15 amino acids. The ends lost 3 bases at V and 4 bases at J; junction bases unmatched: 5. The beta constant-region primer was an equimolar mix of two oligonucleotides covering TRBC1 and TRBC2. Four rounds of PCR amplified the ligated cDNA using nested alpha and beta constant-region primers plus SP2. TCRdb called the UMI-ligation and nested PCR reads again in MiXCR, with one record for every CDR3 protein. This table holds 120,000 to 150,000 distinct CDR3 sequences, about 15% found once.

Source material: naive CD4+ T cells from blood. The J gene is TRBJ2-3, the V gene TRBV28, with 9 positions matching TRBD2. The origin of this receptor is a human donor in good health. CDR3 in DNA: TGTGCCAGCAGTTTGGGTGGGACTAGCTCAGATACGCAGTATTTT. Its protein is CASSLGGTSSDTQYF.